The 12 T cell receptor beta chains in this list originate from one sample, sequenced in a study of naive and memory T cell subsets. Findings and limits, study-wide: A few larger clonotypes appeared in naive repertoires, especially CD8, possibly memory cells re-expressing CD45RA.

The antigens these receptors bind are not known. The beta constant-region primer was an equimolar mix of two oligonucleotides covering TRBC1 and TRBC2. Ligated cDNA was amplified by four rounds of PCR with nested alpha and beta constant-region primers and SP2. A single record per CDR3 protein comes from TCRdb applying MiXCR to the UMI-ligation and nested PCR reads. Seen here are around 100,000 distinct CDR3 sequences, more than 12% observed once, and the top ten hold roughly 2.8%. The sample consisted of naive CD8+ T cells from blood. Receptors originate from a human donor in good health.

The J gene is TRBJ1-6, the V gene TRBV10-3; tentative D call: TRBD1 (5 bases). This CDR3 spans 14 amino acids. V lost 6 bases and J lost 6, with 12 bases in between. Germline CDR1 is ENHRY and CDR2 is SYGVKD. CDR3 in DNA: TGTGCCATCAGCGCAGGGAATGGTAATTCACCCCTCCACTTT. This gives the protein CAISAGNGNSPLHF.

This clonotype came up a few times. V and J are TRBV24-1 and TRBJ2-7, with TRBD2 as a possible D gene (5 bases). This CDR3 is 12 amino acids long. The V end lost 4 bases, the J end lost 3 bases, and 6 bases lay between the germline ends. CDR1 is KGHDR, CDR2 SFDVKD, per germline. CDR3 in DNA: TGTGCCACCAGTGACGGGAACTACGAGCAGTACTTC. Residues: CATSDGNYEQYF.

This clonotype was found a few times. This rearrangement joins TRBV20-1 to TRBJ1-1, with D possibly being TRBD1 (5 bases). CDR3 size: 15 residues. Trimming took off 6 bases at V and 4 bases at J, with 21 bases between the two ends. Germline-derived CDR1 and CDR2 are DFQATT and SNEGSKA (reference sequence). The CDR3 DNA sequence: TGCAGTGCCCCTACTCTGGGACGAGAGGCCACTGAAGCTTTCTTT. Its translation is CSAPTLGREATEAFF.

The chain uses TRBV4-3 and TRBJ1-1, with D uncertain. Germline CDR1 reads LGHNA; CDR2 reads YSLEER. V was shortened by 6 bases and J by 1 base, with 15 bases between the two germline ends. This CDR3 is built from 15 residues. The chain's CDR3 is CASSHRLGQNTEAFF. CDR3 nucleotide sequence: TGCGCCAGCAGTCACCGGTTAGGTCAGAACACTGAAGCTTTCTTT.

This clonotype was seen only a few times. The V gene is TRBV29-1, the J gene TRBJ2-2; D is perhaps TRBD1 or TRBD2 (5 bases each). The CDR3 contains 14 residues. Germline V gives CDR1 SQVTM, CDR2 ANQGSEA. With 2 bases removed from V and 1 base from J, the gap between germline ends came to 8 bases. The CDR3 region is CSVERGGNTGELFF. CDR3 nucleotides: TGCAGCGTTGAACGTGGGGGGAACACCGGGGAGCTGTTTTTT.

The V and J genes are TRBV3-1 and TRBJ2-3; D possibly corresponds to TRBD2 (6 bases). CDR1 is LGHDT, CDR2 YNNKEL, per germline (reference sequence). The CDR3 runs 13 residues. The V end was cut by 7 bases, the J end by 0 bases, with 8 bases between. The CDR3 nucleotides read TGTGCCAGCACCGGGGGAAGCACAGATACGCAGTATTTT. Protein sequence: CASTGGSTDTQYF.

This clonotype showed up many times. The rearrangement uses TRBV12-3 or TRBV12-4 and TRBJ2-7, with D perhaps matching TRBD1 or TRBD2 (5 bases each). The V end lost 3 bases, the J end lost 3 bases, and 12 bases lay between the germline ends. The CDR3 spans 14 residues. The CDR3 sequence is CASSFRGADYEQYF. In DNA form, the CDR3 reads TGTGCCAGCAGTTTTAGAGGGGCTGACTACGAGCAGTACTTC.

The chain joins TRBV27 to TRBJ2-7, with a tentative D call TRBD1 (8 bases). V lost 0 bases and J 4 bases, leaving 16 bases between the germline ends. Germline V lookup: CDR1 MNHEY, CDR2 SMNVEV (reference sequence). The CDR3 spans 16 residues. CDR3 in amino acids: CASSLSGGTGAYEQYF. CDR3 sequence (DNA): TGTGCCAGCAGTTTATCGGGGGGGACAGGAGCGTACGAGCAGTACTTC.

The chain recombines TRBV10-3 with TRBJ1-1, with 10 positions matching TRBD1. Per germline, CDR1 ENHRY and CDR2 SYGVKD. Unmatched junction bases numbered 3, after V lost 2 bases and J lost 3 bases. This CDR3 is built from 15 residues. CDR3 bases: TGTGCCATCAGTGAGGGGGGACAGGGGTACACTGAAGCTTTCTTT. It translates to CAISEGGQGYTEAFF.

CDR3 amino acids: CASSYSVTPTYEQYF. DNA of the CDR3: TGTGCCAGCAGTTACTCTGTGACTCCGACCTACGAGCAGTACTTC. The genes are TRBV6-6 and TRBJ2-7, with D hard to call. This CDR3 is built from 15 residues. V shed 0 bases and J shed 2 bases, with 11 bases lying between them. The germline V gene encodes CDR1 MNHNY and CDR2 SVGAGI (reference sequence).

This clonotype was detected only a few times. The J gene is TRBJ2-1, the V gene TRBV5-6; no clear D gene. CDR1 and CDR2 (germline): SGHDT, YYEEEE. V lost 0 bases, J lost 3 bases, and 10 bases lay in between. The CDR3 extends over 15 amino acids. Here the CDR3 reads CASSLVGPFYNEQFF. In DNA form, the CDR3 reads TGTGCCAGCAGCTTGGTCGGGCCGTTCTACAATGAGCAGTTCTTC.

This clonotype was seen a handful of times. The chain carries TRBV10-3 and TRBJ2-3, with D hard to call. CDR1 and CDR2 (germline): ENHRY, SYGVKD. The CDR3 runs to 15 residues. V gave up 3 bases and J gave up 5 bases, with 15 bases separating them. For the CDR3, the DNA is TGTGCCATCAGTGAAATCCGAGATCGCGAAGATACGCAGTATTTT. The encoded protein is CAISEIRDREDTQYF.